The entry that follows covers one T cell receptor beta chain sequence. This sample is part of a study of blood T cell repertoires in COVID-19. As processed by the authors: For nucleated cells, counts were estimated from reference gene primer amplification. The data were produced by immunoSEQ multiplex PCR, yet TCRdb's version contains in-frame clones alone and is incomplete. For V, J and clone size, that table is used; D and trimming come from the DNA. The sample has about 310,000 clones; around 85% are singletons. The TCR originated in a young man who had recovered from COVID-19. Sequenced input: PBMCs or T cells enriched from blood (not recorded which).

Here the CDR3 DNA reads TGTGCCAGCAGCTTAGCGGGCCCGCGGGGAGGGGAGACCCAGTACTTC. Translating it yields CASSLAGPRGGETQYF. The rearrangement uses TRBV7-6 and TRBJ2-5; 7 bases line up with TRBD2. The V gene's germline CDR1 is SGHVS and CDR2 FNYEAQ. Trimming took 0 bases from V and 5 from J; bases not matched to a gene: 9. The CDR3 is 16 residues long.